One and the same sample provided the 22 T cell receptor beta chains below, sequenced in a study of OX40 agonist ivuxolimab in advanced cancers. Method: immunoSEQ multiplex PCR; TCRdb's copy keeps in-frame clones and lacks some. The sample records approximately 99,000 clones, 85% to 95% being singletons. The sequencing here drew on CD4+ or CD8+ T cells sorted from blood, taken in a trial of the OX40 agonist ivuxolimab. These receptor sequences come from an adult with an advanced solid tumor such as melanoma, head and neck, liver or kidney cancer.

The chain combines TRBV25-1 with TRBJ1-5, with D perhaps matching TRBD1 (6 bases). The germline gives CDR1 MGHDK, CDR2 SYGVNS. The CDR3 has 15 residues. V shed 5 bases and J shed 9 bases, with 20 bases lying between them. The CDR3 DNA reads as TGTGCCAGCAGTCCTCAAGGACAGTATTATTGGCCCCAGCATTTT. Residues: CASSPQGQYYWPQHF.

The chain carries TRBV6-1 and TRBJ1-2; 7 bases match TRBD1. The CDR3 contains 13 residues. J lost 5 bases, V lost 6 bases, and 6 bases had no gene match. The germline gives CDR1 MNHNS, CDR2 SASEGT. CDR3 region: CASSRGQLYGYTF. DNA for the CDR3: TGTGCCAGCAGCCGGGGACAGCTATATGGCTACACCTTC.

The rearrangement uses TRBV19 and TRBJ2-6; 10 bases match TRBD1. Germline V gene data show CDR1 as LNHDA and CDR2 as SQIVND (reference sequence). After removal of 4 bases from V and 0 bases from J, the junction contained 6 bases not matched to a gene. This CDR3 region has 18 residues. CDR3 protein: CASSSLRDRGSGANVLTF. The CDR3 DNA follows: TGTGCCAGTAGTAGCCTGAGGGACAGGGGCTCTGGGGCCAACGTCCTGACTTTC.

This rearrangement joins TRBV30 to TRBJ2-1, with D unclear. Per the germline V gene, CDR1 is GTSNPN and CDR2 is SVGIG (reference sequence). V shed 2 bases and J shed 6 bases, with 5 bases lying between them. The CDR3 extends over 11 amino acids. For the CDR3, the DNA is TGTGCCTGGAGTACCCTCAATGAGCAGTTCTTC. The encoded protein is CAWSTLNEQFF.

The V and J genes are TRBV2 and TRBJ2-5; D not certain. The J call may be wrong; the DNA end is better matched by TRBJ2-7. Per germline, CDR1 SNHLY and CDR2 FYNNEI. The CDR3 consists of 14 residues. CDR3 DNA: TGTGCCAGCAGTGACCTTAGTGGGCTCGACGAGCAGTACTTC. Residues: CASSDLSGLDEQYF.

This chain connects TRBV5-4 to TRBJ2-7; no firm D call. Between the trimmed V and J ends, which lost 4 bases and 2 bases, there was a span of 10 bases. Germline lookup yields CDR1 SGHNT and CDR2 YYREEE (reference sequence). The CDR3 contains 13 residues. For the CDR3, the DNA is TGTGCCAGCAGCCGGAGTGGAACCTACGAGCAGTACTTC. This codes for CASSRSGTYEQYF.

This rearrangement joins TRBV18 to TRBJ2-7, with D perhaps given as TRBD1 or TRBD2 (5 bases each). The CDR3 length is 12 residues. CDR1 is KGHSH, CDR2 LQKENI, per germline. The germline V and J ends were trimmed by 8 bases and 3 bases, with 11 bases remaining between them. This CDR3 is CASTRGRYEQYF. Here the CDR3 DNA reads TGTGCCAGCACCCGGGGCCGCTACGAGCAGTACTTC.

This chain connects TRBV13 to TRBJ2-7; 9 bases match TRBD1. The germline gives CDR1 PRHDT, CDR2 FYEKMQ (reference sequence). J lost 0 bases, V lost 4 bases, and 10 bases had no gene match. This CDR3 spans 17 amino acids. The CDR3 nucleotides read TGTGCCAGCAGCTCAGGATTACCGGGACAGGGCTCCTACGAGCAGTACTTC. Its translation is CASSSGLPGQGSYEQYF.

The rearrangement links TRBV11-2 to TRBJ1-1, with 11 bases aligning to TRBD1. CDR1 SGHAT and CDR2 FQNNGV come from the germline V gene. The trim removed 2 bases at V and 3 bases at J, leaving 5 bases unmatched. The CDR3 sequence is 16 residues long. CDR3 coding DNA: TGTGCCAGCAGCTTACTAGGGACAGGGGGGTACACTGAAGCTTTCTTT. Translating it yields CASSLLGTGGYTEAFF. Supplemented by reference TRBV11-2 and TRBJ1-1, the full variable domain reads EAGVAQSPRYKIIEKRQSVAFWCNPISGHATLYWYQQILGQGPKLLIQFQNNGVVDDSQLPKDRFSAERLKGVDSTLKIQPAKLEDSAVYLCASSLLGTGGYTEAFFGQGTRLTVV.

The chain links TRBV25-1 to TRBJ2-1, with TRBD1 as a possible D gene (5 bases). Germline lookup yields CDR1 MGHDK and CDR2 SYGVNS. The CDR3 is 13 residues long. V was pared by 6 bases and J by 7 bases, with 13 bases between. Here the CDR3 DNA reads TGTGCCAGCAGGCAGGGAACAATGAATGAGCAGTTCTTC. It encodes CASRQGTMNEQFF.

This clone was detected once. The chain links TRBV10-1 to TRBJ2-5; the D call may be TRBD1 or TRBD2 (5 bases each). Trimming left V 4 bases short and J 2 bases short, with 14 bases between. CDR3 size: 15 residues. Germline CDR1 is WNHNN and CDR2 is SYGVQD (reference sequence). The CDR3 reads CASSGTGTPQETQYF. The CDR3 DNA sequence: TGCGCCAGCAGTGGTACCGGGACGCCACAAGAGACCCAGTACTTC.

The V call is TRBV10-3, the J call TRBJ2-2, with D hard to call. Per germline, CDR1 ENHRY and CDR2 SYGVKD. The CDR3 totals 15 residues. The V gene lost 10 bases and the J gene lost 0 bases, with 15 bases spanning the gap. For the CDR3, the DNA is TGTGCCAGCTCTAAAAATGGCGCGAACACCGGGGAGCTGTTTTTT. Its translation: CASSKNGANTGELFF.

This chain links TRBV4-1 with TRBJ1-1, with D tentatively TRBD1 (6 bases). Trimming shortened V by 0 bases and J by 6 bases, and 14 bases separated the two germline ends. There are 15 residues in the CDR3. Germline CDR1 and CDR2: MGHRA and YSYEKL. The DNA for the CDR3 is TGCGCCAGCAGCCAAGATTATGGGGGCCTCCCTGAAGCTTTCTTT. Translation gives CASSQDYGGLPEAFF.

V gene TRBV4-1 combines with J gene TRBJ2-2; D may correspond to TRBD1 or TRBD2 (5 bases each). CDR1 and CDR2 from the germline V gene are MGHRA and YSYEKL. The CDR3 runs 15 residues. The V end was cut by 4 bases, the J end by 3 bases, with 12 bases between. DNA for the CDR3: TGCGCCAGCAGCCGAGACGGGGCCGACACCGGGGAGCTGTTTTTT. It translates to CASSRDGADTGELFF.

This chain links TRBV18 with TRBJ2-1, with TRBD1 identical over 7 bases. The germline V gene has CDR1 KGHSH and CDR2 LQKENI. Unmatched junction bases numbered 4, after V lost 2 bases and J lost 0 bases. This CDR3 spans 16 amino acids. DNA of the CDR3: TGTGCCAGCTCACCAACCGGGACAGTCTCCTACAATGAGCAGTTCTTC. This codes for CASSPTGTVSYNEQFF.

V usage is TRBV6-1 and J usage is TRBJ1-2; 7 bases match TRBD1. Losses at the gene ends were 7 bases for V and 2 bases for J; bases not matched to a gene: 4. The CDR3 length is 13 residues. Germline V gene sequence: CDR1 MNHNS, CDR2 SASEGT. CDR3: CASTLDRNYGYTF. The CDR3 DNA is TGTGCCAGCACCCTGGACAGGAACTATGGCTACACCTTC.

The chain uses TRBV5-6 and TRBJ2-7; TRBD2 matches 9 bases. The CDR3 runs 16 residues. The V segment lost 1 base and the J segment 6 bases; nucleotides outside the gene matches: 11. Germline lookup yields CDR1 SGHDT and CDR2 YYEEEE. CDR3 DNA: TGTGCCAGCAGCTTGTTAGCGGGGGCAAGGGGATTCGAGCAGTACTTC. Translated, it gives CASSLLAGARGFEQYF. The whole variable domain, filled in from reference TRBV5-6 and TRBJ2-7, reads DAGVTQSPTHLIKTRGQQVTLRCSPKSGHDTVSWYQQALGQGPQFIFQYYEEEERQRGNFPDRFSGHQFPNYSSELNVNALLLGDSALYLCASSLLAGARGFEQYFGPGTRLTVT.

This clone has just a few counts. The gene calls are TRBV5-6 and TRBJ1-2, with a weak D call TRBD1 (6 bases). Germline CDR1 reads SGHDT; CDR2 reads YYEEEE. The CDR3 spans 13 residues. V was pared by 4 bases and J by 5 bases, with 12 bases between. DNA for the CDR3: TGTGCCAGCAGCCCCCTCCAGGGGTATGGCTACACCTTC. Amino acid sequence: CASSPLQGYGYTF.

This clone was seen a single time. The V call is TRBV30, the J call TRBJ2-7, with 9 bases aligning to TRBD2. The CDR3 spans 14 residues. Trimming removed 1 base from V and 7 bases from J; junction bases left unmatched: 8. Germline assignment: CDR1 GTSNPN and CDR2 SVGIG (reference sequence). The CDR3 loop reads CAWSESGGLLEQYF. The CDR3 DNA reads TGTGCCTGGAGTGAGAGCGGGGGGCTTTTAGAGCAGTACTTC.

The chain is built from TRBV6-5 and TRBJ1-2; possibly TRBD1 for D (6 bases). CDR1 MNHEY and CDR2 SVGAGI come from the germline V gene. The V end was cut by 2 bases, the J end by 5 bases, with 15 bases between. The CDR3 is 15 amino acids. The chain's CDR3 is CASSYASRGGYGYTF. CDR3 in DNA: TGTGCCAGCAGTTACGCTTCCAGGGGAGGATATGGCTACACCTTC.

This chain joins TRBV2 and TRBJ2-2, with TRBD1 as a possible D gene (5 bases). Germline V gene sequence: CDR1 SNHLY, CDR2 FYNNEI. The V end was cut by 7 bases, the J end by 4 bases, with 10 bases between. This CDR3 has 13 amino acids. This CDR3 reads CASTAGSTGELFF. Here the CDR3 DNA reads TGTGCCAGCACGGCAGGGTCCACCGGGGAGCTGTTTTTT.

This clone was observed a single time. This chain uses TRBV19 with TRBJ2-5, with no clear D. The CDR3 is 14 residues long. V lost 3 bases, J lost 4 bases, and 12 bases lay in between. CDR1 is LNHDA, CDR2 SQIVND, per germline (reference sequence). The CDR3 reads CASSIWGSTETQYF. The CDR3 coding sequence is TGTGCCAGTAGTATTTGGGGTTCTACAGAGACCCAGTACTTC.